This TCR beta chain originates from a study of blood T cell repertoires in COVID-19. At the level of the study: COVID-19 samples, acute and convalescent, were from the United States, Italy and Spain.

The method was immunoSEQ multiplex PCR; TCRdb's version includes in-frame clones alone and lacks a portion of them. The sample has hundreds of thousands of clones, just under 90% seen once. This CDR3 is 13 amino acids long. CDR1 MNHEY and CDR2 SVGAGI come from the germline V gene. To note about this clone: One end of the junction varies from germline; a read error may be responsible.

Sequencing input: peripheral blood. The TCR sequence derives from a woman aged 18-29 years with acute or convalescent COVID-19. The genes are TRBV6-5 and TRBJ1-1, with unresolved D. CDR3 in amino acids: CASRGPQALTGIF. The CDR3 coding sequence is TGTGCCAGCAGGGGTCCCCAGGCGTTGACGGGGATCTTT.